A selection of T cell receptor beta chains follows, all from one sample in a study of response to subunit inactivated influenza vaccine. Using its own MiXCR run on the RT-PCR reads, TCRdb lists one record per CDR3 protein. Among a few hundred thousand distinct CDR3 sequences listed, approximately 10% were seen once. This sample also appeared in a second study, on T cells expressing NK-cell markers.

The specimen comprised PBMCs from blood, sampled on the day of vaccination. The receptors derive from a man over 45 who received an inactivated influenza vaccine. Each CDR3 is given with its conserved first and last residue. The D gene is left open where the match is weak. The listing skips clone size in some rows; elsewhere it reads once, few, many or a size class.

D gene: -; clone size: many; V gene: TRBV6-1; J gene: TRBJ2-5; CDR3 protein: CASRGGGETQYF; CDR3 DNA: TGTGCCAGCAGGGGAGGGGGGGAGACCCAGTACTTC
D gene: TRBD1; clone size: few; V gene: TRBV10-3; J gene: TRBJ2-5; CDR3 protein: CAISESGQYQETQYF; CDR3 DNA: TGTGCCATCAGTGAGTCGGGACAGTACCAAGAGACCCAGTACTTC
D gene: -; clone size: -; V gene: TRBV7-9; J gene: TRBJ1-3; CDR3 protein: CASSLEGVSGNTIYF; CDR3 DNA: TGTGCCAGCAGCTTAGAAGGGGTCTCTGGAAACACCATATATTTT
D gene: -; clone size: few; V gene: TRBV20-1; J gene: TRBJ1-2; CDR3 protein: CSVTLPGSSGYTF; CDR3 DNA: TGCAGTGTCACCCTCCCGGGCTCCTCGGGCTACACCTTC
D gene: -; clone size: -; V gene: TRBV9; J gene: TRBJ2-1; CDR3 protein: CASSFVAQGEQFF; CDR3 DNA: TGTGCCAGCAGCTTCGTGGCTCAGGGTGAGCAGTTCTTC
D gene: TRBD2; clone size: few; V gene: TRBV24-1; J gene: TRBJ2-3; CDR3 protein: CATSDPRTSPTDTQYF; CDR3 DNA: TGTGCCACCAGTGATCCGCGGACTAGTCCCACAGATACGCAGTATTTT
D gene: -; clone size: many; V gene: TRBV7-2; J gene: TRBJ2-1; CDR3 protein: CASSSRTKGEQFF; CDR3 DNA: TGTGCCAGCAGCTCCCGGACTAAGGGTGAGCAGTTCTTC
D gene: -; clone size: -; V gene: TRBV5-1; J gene: TRBJ2-7; CDR3 protein: CASSASRVAYEQYF; CDR3 DNA: TGCGCCAGCAGCGCTAGCAGGGTCGCCTACGAGCAGTACTTC
D gene: -; clone size: few; V gene: TRBV19; J gene: TRBJ2-5; CDR3 protein: CASSKGIQETQYF; CDR3 DNA: TGTGCCAGTAGTAAAGGGATCCAAGAGACCCAGTACTTC
D gene: -; clone size: -; V gene: TRBV25-1; J gene: TRBJ2-1; CDR3 protein: CASSEPNNEQFF; CDR3 DNA: TGTGCCAGCAGTGAACCGAACAATGAGCAGTTCTTC
D gene: TRBD1; clone size: few; V gene: TRBV5-1; J gene: TRBJ2-1; CDR3 protein: CASSFDRGRINEQFF; CDR3 DNA: TGCGCCAGCAGCTTCGACAGGGGGCGTATCAATGAGCAGTTCTTC
D gene: -; clone size: many; V gene: TRBV20-1; J gene: TRBJ2-7; CDR3 protein: CSAKRWGSYEQYF; CDR3 DNA: TGCAGTGCTAAAAGATGGGGGTCCTACGAGCAGTACTTC
D gene: TRBD1; clone size: -; V gene: TRBV12-3/TRBV12-4; J gene: TRBJ1-6; CDR3 protein: CASSLGQGARVYSPLHF; CDR3 DNA: TGTGCCAGCAGTTTAGGACAGGGGGCGAGGGTATATTCACCCCTCCACTTT
D gene: -; clone size: many; V gene: TRBV12-3/TRBV12-4; J gene: TRBJ2-1; CDR3 protein: CASKGPGKEQFF; CDR3 DNA: TGTGCCAGCAAAGGTCCCGGGAAAGAGCAGTTCTTC
D gene: TRBD2; clone size: few; V gene: TRBV12-3/TRBV12-4; J gene: TRBJ2-7; CDR3 protein: CASSLGRGEAYEQYF; CDR3 DNA: TGTGCCAGCAGTTTAGGGCGGGGGGAGGCCTACGAGCAGTACTTC
D gene: TRBD2; clone size: -; V gene: TRBV28; J gene: TRBJ2-7; CDR3 protein: CASSGTSGGIPYEQYF; CDR3 DNA: TGTGCCAGCAGCGGGACTAGCGGGGGGATTCCCTACGAGCAGTACTTC
D gene: -; clone size: many; V gene: TRBV7-9; J gene: TRBJ2-2; CDR3 protein: CASSNGLYGDTGELFF; CDR3 DNA: TGTGCCAGCAGCAACGGTCTATACGGCGACACCGGGGAGCTGTTTTTT
D gene: -; clone size: few; V gene: TRBV7-2; J gene: TRBJ2-7; CDR3 protein: CASSLETGPRWEQYF; CDR3 DNA: TGTGCCAGCAGCTTAGAGACGGGGCCCCGCTGGGAGCAGTACTTC
D gene: -; clone size: -; V gene: TRBV20-1; J gene: TRBJ2-7; CDR3 protein: CSAIDPDWSTYEQYF; CDR3 DNA: TGCAGTGCTATCGACCCGGACTGGAGTACCTACGAGCAGTACTTC
D gene: -; clone size: few; V gene: TRBV7-2; J gene: TRBJ2-2; CDR3 protein: CASSFRFANTGELFF; CDR3 DNA: TGTGCCAGCAGCTTCAGGTTTGCGAACACCGGGGAGCTGTTTTTT
D gene: TRBD2; clone size: few; V gene: TRBV6-5; J gene: TRBJ2-7; CDR3 protein: CASSSGTSGPSSYEQYF; CDR3 DNA: TGTGCCAGCAGTTCGGGGACTAGCGGGCCGAGCTCCTACGAGCAGTACTTC
D gene: -; clone size: -; V gene: TRBV30; J gene: TRBJ1-6; CDR3 protein: CAWSVLRGGSPLHF; CDR3 DNA: TGTGCCTGGAGTGTACTCAGGGGAGGTTCACCCCTCCACTTT